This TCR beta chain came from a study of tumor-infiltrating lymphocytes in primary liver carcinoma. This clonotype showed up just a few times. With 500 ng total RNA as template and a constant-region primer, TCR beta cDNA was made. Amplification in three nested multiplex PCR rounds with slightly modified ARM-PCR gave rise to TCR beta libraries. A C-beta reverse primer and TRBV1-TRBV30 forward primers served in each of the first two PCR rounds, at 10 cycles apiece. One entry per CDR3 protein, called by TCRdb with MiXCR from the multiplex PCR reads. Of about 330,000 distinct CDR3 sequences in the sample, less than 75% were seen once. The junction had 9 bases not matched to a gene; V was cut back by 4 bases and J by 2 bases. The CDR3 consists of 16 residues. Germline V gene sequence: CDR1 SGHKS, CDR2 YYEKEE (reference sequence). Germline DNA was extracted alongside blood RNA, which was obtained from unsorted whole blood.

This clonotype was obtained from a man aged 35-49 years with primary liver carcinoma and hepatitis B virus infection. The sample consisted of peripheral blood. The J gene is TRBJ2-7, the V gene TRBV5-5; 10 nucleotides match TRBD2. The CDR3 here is CASSPFRTSGPYEQYF. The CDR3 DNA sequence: TGTGCCAGCAGCCCTTTTAGGACTAGCGGCCCCTACGAGCAGTACTTC.